These T cell receptor beta chains were read from a single sample in a study of T cell changes during pregnancy in multiple sclerosis. The method was immunoSEQ multiplex PCR; TCRdb's version includes in-frame clones alone and lacks a portion of them. This sample has tens of thousands of clones, with around 92% found just once. The source material was CD4+ T cells from peripheral blood mononuclear cells, sampled in the third trimester of pregnancy. The source of these receptors is a female donor with multiple sclerosis, enrolled in a pregnancy study. Both conserved end residues are part of each CDR3. D genes are given only for firm matches.

V	J	D	CDR3	DNA
TRBV7-8	TRBJ2-1	TRBD1	CASSRLTGAAVGEQFF	TGTGCCAGCAGCCGATTGACAGGGGCCGCGGTAGGTGAGCAGTTCTTC
TRBV5-1	TRBJ2-1	.	CASSETGSYNEQFF	TGCGCCAGCAGTGAAACAGGGTCTTACAATGAGCAGTTCTTC
TRBV10-3	TRBJ2-3	.	CAISESASGDTQYF	TGTGCCATCAGTGAGTCGGCCTCTGGCGATACGCAGTATTTT
TRBV6-5	TRBJ1-1	.	CASNSQGRAEAFF	TGTGCCAGCAACTCCCAGGGTCGAGCTGAAGCTTTCTTT
TRBV30	TRBJ1-1	TRBD1	CAWSVPVGQTNTEAFF	TGTGCCTGGAGTGTACCGGTGGGACAGACGAACACTGAAGCTTTCTTT
TRBV10-2	TRBJ1-5	TRBD1	CASQSDRGRFTDQPQHF	TGCGCCAGCCAGAGCGACAGGGGGCGGTTTACGGATCAGCCCCAGCATTTT
TRBV2	TRBJ1-2	.	CASSESGGLFAKANYGYTF	TGTGCCAGCAGTGAAAGTGGTGGCCTTTTCGCAAAAGCTAACTATGGCTACACCTTC
TRBV5-6	TRBJ1-4	TRBD1	CASSLALGQGWEKLFF	TGTGCCAGCAGCTTGGCCTTGGGACAGGGTTGGGAAAAACTGTTTTTT
TRBV5-1	TRBJ1-2	TRBD1	CASSAGGQLYGYTF	TGCGCCAGCAGCGCGGGGGGACAGCTCTATGGCTACACCTTC
TRBV28	TRBJ1-5	.	CASSNGGNSNQPQHF	TGTGCCAGCAGTAACGGAGGGAATAGCAATCAGCCCCAGCATTTT
TRBV15	TRBJ2-3	TRBD1	CATSRSTGEADTQYF	TGTGCCACCAGCCGCTCGACAGGGGAGGCAGATACGCAGTATTTT
TRBV30	TRBJ2-7	TRBD1	CAWQTQGAGGQYF	TGTGCCTGGCAAACGCAGGGGGCGGGCGGGCAGTACTTC
TRBV7-6	TRBJ2-7	.	CASSLAIRGSYEQYF	TGTGCCAGCAGCTTAGCGATCCGGGGTTCCTACGAGCAGTACTTC
TRBV2	TRBJ1-2	.	CASSGRTGLNYGYTF	TGTGCCAGCAGTGGACGGACGGGACTTAACTATGGCTACACCTTC
TRBV2	TRBJ2-5	TRBD2	CASSGVAGGGETQYF	TGTGCCAGCAGTGGGGTTGCGGGAGGGGGAGAGACCCAGTACTTC
TRBV7-9	TRBJ1-1	.	CASSNREEAEAFF	TGTGCCAGCAGCAACCGGGAAGAGGCTGAAGCTTTCTTT
TRBV2	TRBJ1-2	.	CASRRSGGDGYTF	TGTGCCAGCAGGCGGTCCGGGGGGGATGGCTACACCTTC
TRBV5-1	TRBJ2-5	.	CASTPSGGETQYF	TGCGCCAGCACCCCTTCAGGGGGGGAGACCCAGTACTTC
TRBV5-6	TRBJ2-2	TRBD2	CASSLGLAGDGELFF	TGTGCCAGCAGCTTGGGACTAGCGGGGGATGGGGAGCTGTTTTTT
TRBV9	TRBJ1-4	.	CASSREGTSRREKLFF	TGTGCCAGCAGCCGGGAAGGGACATCCCGGAGGGAAAAACTGTTTTTT